The rows below give T cell receptor beta chains drawn from one sample of a study of cytomegalovirus exposure and HLA in healthy donors. The method was immunoSEQ multiplex PCR; TCRdb's version includes in-frame clones alone and lacks a portion of them. Its table lists 150,000 to 200,000 clones. Specimen: PBMCs. The receptor source for this set is a woman younger than 35 in good health and CMV-seropositive. Both conserved end residues are part of each CDR3. The order of the fields is V gene, J gene, CDR3 length, D gene, CDR3 protein, CDR3 DNA. A D gene is named only where the DNA matches it firmly.

v_call: TRBV29-1
j_call: TRBJ2-3
cdr3_length: 15
d_call: TRBD2
cdr3_aa: CSVATSGGVTDTQYF
cdr3_nt: TGCAGCGTTGCGACTAGCGGGGGGGTCACAGATACGCAGTATTTT

v_call: TRBV7-3
j_call: TRBJ2-7
cdr3_length: 14
d_call: TRBD1
cdr3_aa: CASSTGQGSYEQYF
cdr3_nt: TGTGCCAGCTCCACGGGACAGGGCTCCTACGAGCAGTACTTC

v_call: TRBV2
j_call: TRBJ1-1
cdr3_length: 11
d_call: .
cdr3_aa: CASRDSTEAFF
cdr3_nt: TGTGCCAGCAGGGACAGCACTGAAGCTTTCTTT

v_call: TRBV5-5
j_call: TRBJ2-1
cdr3_length: 16
d_call: TRBD2
cdr3_aa: CASSPTLGRGWNEQFF
cdr3_nt: TGTGCCAGCAGCCCCACGTTAGGGAGGGGCTGGAATGAGCAGTTCTTC

v_call: TRBV19
j_call: TRBJ2-7
cdr3_length: 13
d_call: TRBD2
cdr3_aa: CASRTSGSYEQYF
cdr3_nt: TGTGCCAGTAGGACTAGCGGGAGTTACGAGCAGTACTTC

v_call: TRBV7-2
j_call: TRBJ2-5
cdr3_length: 18
d_call: TRBD2
cdr3_aa: CASSLVTSGALEGETQYF
cdr3_nt: TGTGCCAGCAGCTTAGTCACTAGCGGCGCCCTAGAGGGAGAGACCCAGTACTTC

v_call: TRBV7-2
j_call: TRBJ1-3
cdr3_length: 13
d_call: .
cdr3_aa: CASSFLIGDTIYF
cdr3_nt: TGTGCCAGCAGCTTCCTTATAGGGGACACCATATATTTT

v_call: TRBV7-2
j_call: TRBJ1-4
cdr3_length: 14
d_call: TRBD1
cdr3_aa: CASSIQGAGEKLFF
cdr3_nt: TGTGCCAGCAGCATACAGGGGGCGGGTGAAAAACTGTTTTTT

v_call: TRBV29-1
j_call: TRBJ2-3
cdr3_length: 16
d_call: .
cdr3_aa: CSVNKRGGLGTDTQYF
cdr3_nt: TGCAGCGTTAATAAAAGGGGGGGCCTGGGCACAGATACGCAGTATTTT

v_call: TRBV7-8
j_call: TRBJ1-1
cdr3_length: 14
d_call: .
cdr3_aa: CASSLEGWDTEAFF
cdr3_nt: TGTGCCAGCAGCTTAGAGGGGTGGGATACTGAAGCTTTCTTT

v_call: TRBV7-8
j_call: TRBJ1-4
cdr3_length: 14
d_call: .
cdr3_aa: CASSLPGLNEKLFF
cdr3_nt: TGTGCCAGCAGCTTACCGGGACTCAATGAAAAACTGTTTTTT

v_call: TRBV5-1
j_call: TRBJ1-1
cdr3_length: 14
d_call: TRBD1
cdr3_aa: CASSTGQGDTEAFF
cdr3_nt: TGCGCCAGCAGCACAGGACAGGGGGACACTGAAGCTTTCTTT

v_call: TRBV10-3
j_call: TRBJ1-3
cdr3_length: 13
d_call: .
cdr3_aa: CAISETVRNTIYF
cdr3_nt: TGTGCCATCAGTGAAACAGTCAGGAACACCATATATTTT

v_call: TRBV18
j_call: TRBJ1-1
cdr3_length: 12
d_call: TRBD1
cdr3_aa: CASSPSTGLAFF
cdr3_nt: TGTGCCAGCTCACCATCGACAGGGCTCGCTTTCTTT

v_call: TRBV7-2
j_call: TRBJ2-1
cdr3_length: 14
d_call: TRBD2
cdr3_aa: CASSAGLARNEQFF
cdr3_nt: TGTGCCAGCAGCGCGGGACTAGCGAGGAATGAGCAGTTCTTC

v_call: TRBV7-6
j_call: TRBJ2-1
cdr3_length: 13
d_call: TRBD1
cdr3_aa: CASTTGGYNEQFF
cdr3_nt: TGTGCCAGCACGACAGGGGGCTACAATGAGCAGTTCTTC

v_call: TRBV10-3
j_call: TRBJ1-2
cdr3_length: 11
d_call: TRBD1
cdr3_aa: CATVRQGTYTF
cdr3_nt: TGTGCCACCGTTCGACAGGGGACCTACACCTTC

v_call: TRBV27
j_call: TRBJ1-1
cdr3_length: 14
d_call: .
cdr3_aa: CASSFGELGTEAFF
cdr3_nt: TGTGCCAGCAGTTTCGGTGAACTTGGCACTGAAGCTTTCTTT

v_call: TRBV7-8
j_call: TRBJ2-1
cdr3_length: 19
d_call: TRBD2
cdr3_aa: CASSLARLAGVLSYNEQFF
cdr3_nt: TGTGCCAGCAGCTTAGCCAGACTAGCGGGGGTCCTCTCCTACAATGAGCAGTTCTTC

v_call: TRBV7-9
j_call: TRBJ2-7
cdr3_length: 13
d_call: .
cdr3_aa: CASSSGSGYEQYF
cdr3_nt: TGTGCCAGCAGCTCGGGATCCGGCTACGAGCAGTACTTC

v_call: TRBV7-9
j_call: TRBJ2-1
cdr3_length: 14
d_call: .
cdr3_aa: CASSSSWADNEQFF
cdr3_nt: TGTGCCAGCAGCTCTTCCTGGGCTGACAATGAGCAGTTCTTC

v_call: TRBV11-3
j_call: TRBJ1-4
cdr3_length: 18
d_call: TRBD1
cdr3_aa: CASSFKGQGVSSNEKLFF
cdr3_nt: TGTGCCAGCAGCTTTAAAGGACAGGGGGTATCGTCTAATGAAAAACTGTTTTTT

v_call: TRBV10-1
j_call: TRBJ1-1
cdr3_length: 14
d_call: .
cdr3_aa: CASSDRVGKPEAFF
cdr3_nt: TGCGCCAGCAGTGACAGGGTAGGAAAACCTGAAGCTTTCTTT

v_call: TRBV15
j_call: TRBJ2-1
cdr3_length: 12
d_call: .
cdr3_aa: CATSRVEIKQFF
cdr3_nt: TGTGCCACCAGCAGAGTGGAGATCAAGCAGTTCTTC

v_call: TRBV2
j_call: TRBJ2-5
cdr3_length: 12
d_call: .
cdr3_aa: CASSGGEETQYF
cdr3_nt: TGTGCCAGCAGTGGGGGGGAAGAGACCCAGTACTTC

v_call: TRBV5-1
j_call: TRBJ2-7
cdr3_length: 15
d_call: .
cdr3_aa: CASSLAVGGSYEQYF
cdr3_nt: TGCGCCAGCAGCTTGGCGGTGGGAGGATCCTACGAGCAGTACTTC

v_call: TRBV29-1
j_call: TRBJ1-1
cdr3_length: 13
d_call: .
cdr3_aa: CSAPDYMNTEAFF
cdr3_nt: TGCAGCGCACCGGACTACATGAACACTGAAGCTTTCTTT

v_call: TRBV5-6
j_call: TRBJ2-5
cdr3_length: 17
d_call: TRBD2
cdr3_aa: CASSLLSSGGAGKTQYF
cdr3_nt: TGTGCCAGCAGCTTGTTGAGCAGCGGGGGGGCAGGAAAGACCCAGTACTTC